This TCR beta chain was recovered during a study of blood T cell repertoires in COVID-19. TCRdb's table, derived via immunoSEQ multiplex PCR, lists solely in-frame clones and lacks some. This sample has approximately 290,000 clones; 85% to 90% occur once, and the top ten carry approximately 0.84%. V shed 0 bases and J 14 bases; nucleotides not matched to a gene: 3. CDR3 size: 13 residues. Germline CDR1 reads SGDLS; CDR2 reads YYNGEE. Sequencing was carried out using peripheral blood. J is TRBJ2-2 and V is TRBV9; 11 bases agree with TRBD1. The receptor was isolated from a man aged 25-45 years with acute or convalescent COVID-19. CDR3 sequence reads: CASSVGTGGRLFF. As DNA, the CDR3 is TGTGCCAGCAGCGTAGGGACAGGGGGCCGTCTGTTTTTT.